The 5 T cell receptor beta chains below come from one sample, sequenced in a study of cytomegalovirus exposure and HLA in healthy donors. The PCR employed 60 Vbeta primers together with 13 Jbeta primers. Repertoires were generated with immunoSEQ multiplex PCR, while TCRdb's copy carries only in-frame clones and drops some. Among 150,000 to 200,000 clones, approximately 84% were seen once, and the ten largest hold 1% to 1.5%. Sequences were obtained from PBMCs. These TCRs come from a man aged 45-65 years in good health and CMV-seropositive.

The chain recombines TRBV7-9 with TRBJ2-7, with 9 bases lining up with TRBD2. CDR1 and CDR2 (germline): SEHNR, FQNEAQ (reference sequence). With V trimmed by 0 bases and J by 2 bases, 2 bases remained unmatched. The CDR3 is 15 amino acids. The CDR3 coding sequence is TGTGCCAGCAGCTTAGCGAGCGGGAGGACCTACGAGCAGTACTTC. This sequence encodes CASSLASGRTYEQYF.

A few counts support this clone. V usage is TRBV4-1 and J usage is TRBJ2-1; D might be TRBD2 (6 bases). V lost 2 bases and J lost 7, with 15 bases in between. Germline CDR1 is MGHRA and CDR2 is YSYEKL. CDR3 length equals 15 residues. CDR3 sequence: CASSQPSAGGNEQFF. The DNA for the CDR3 is TGCGCCAGCAGCCAACCTAGCGCCGGGGGAAATGAGCAGTTCTTC.

J is TRBJ2-7 and V is TRBV9; 9 nucleotides align to TRBD2. The CDR3 runs 16 residues. V lost 0 bases, J lost 2 bases, and 6 bases stayed unmatched. In germline, CDR1 is SGDLS, CDR2 YYNGEE. CDR3 sequence: CASSVAVGGGAYEQYF. The CDR3 region has the DNA TGTGCCAGCAGCGTAGCGGTTGGCGGGGGGGCCTACGAGCAGTACTTC.

The chain recombines TRBV27 with TRBJ2-3; 13 bases line up with TRBD2. With V trimmed by 5 bases and J by 1 base, 9 bases remained unmatched. CDR1 MNHEY and CDR2 SMNVEV come from the germline V gene (reference sequence). This CDR3 has 18 amino acids. CDR3 region: CASSPPGLAGSGTDTQYF. DNA for the CDR3: TGTGCCAGCAGTCCTCCGGGACTAGCGGGAAGTGGCACAGATACGCAGTATTTT.

In DNA, the CDR3 is TGCGCCACCCCAGGGAGGGGCGCGACTCAGCCCCAGCATTTT. Its translation: CATPGRGATQPQHF. The chain is built from TRBV4-1 and TRBJ1-5, with D perhaps TRBD1 (5 bases). With 10 bases removed from V and 6 bases from J, the gap between germline ends came to 19 bases. Germline-derived CDR1 and CDR2 are MGHRA and YSYEKL. The CDR3 covers 14 residues.